One and the same sample provided the 21 T cell receptor beta chains below, sequenced in a study of shared clonotypes between healthy human individuals. TCRdb keeps only in-frame clones here, not all; method: immunoSEQ multiplex PCR. This table holds over a million clones, more than 75% found once. The sample taken for sequencing was memory CD4+ T cells from PBMCs. Subset described: CD45RA-negative fraction. Every receptor here comes from a man younger than 35 in good health. Some clones in this sample may be carry-over from other donors' samples.

This chain uses TRBV4-2 with TRBJ1-5; 8 bases are a match to TRBD1. Germline lookup yields CDR1 LGHNA and CDR2 YNFKEQ. There are 15 residues in the CDR3. J gave up 7 bases and V 3 bases, and 8 bases lay outside the gene matches. The CDR3: CASSQNGGQGQPQHF. DNA for the CDR3: TGTGCCAGCAGCCAGAACGGTGGACAGGGACAGCCCCAGCATTTT.

The rearrangement uses TRBV5-6 and TRBJ2-1; 11 bases line up with TRBD2. CDR3 size: 15 residues. In germline, CDR1 is SGHDT, CDR2 YYEEEE. The V segment lost 6 bases and the J segment 9 bases; nucleotides outside the gene matches: 11. The CDR3 loop is CASTTGTSGRLEQFF. The CDR3 bases are TGTGCCAGCACCACTGGGACTAGCGGTAGGCTTGAGCAGTTCTTC.

The chain recombines TRBV2 with TRBJ2-7; 8 nucleotides align to TRBD1. Trimming cost V 6 bases and J 2 bases; bases outside gene matches: 9. From germline, CDR1 is SNHLY and CDR2 FYNNEI. CDR3 size: 15 residues. CDR3 loop: CASSAIGTGAYEQYF. CDR3 in DNA: TGTGCCAGCAGCGCGATCGGGACAGGAGCCTACGAGCAGTACTTC.

On this clone itself: This may be a read error, as it is one base from a much larger clone. CDR3 amino acids: CASSLGVTSTDTQYF. The CDR3 DNA reads as TGTGCCAGCAGCTTAGGGGTAACTAGCACAGATACGCAGTATTTT. The rearrangement joins TRBV7-8 to TRBJ2-3; no firm D call. With 1 base removed from V and 0 bases from J, the gap between germline ends came to 8 bases. CDR1 is SGHVS, CDR2 FQNEAQ, per germline. The CDR3 extends over 15 amino acids. Complete variable domain (other parts from reference TRBV7-8 and TRBJ2-3): GAGVSQSPRYKVAKRGQDVALRCDPISGHVSLFWYQQALGQGPEFLTYFQNEAQLDKSGLPSDRFFAERPEGSVSTLKIQRTQQEDSAVYLCASSLGVTSTDTQYFGPGTRLTVL.

A word on this clone: Other DNA sequences in this sample translate to the same CDR3. V is TRBV4-1 and J is TRBJ2-1; D is unclear. V was cut by 3 bases and J by 9 bases, with 9 bases left in between. The CDR3 is 12 amino acids. The V gene's germline CDR1 is MGHRA and CDR2 YSYEKL. CDR3 nucleotides: TGCGCCAGCAGCCACCCTCTGGGTGAGCAGTTCTTC. Its translation is CASSHPLGEQFF.

This chain joins TRBV9 and TRBJ2-1; 8 nucleotides line up with TRBD2. The junction had 5 bases not matched to a gene; V was cut back by 6 bases and J by 0 bases. The CDR3 covers 15 residues. Germline lookup yields CDR1 SGDLS and CDR2 YYNGEE. The CDR3 coding sequence is TGTGCCAGCAACGCGAGCGGGAGCTCCTACAATGAGCAGTTCTTC. It codes for CASNASGSSYNEQFF.

The V and J genes are TRBV5-5 and TRBJ1-1; 7 bases match TRBD1. CDR1 and CDR2 from the germline V gene are SGHKS and YYEKEE (reference sequence). V was pared by 0 bases and J by 3 bases, with 5 bases of the junction left unmatched. The CDR3 covers 15 residues. The CDR3 is CASSLEPRGDTEAFF. The CDR3 nucleotides read TGTGCCAGCAGCTTGGAGCCCAGGGGGGACACTGAAGCTTTCTTT.

The gene calls are TRBV5-1 and TRBJ2-7, with TRBD1 as a possible D gene (6 bases). CDR3 length: 15 amino acids. CDR1 and CDR2 (germline): SGHRS, YFSETQ. Trimming took 0 bases from V and 11 from J, leaving 21 bases between them. In nucleotides, the CDR3 is TGCGCCAGCAGCTTGGATCCGGACAGTAACTCGGGGAAGTACTTC. Translating it yields CASSLDPDSNSGKYF. Supplemented by reference TRBV5-1 and TRBJ2-7, the full variable domain reads KAGVTQTPRYLIKTRGQQVTLSCSPISGHRSVSWYQQTPGQGLQFLFEYFSETQRNKGNFPGRFSGRQFSNSRSEMNVSTLELGDSALYLCASSLDPDSNSGKYFGPGTRLTVT.

The rearrangement uses TRBV18 and TRBJ1-1, with a tentative D call TRBD1 (6 bases). The CDR3 is made up of 15 amino acids. CDR1 is KGHSH, CDR2 LQKENI, per germline. Trimming took off 2 bases at V and 1 base at J, with 11 bases between the two ends. CDR3 sequence reads: CASSPMEGGNTEAFF. CDR3 in DNA: TGTGCCAGCTCACCAATGGAAGGGGGGAACACTGAAGCTTTCTTT. The whole variable domain, remainder taken from reference TRBV18 and TRBJ1-1, is NAGVMQNPRHLVRRRGQEARLRCSPMKGHSHVYWYRQLPEEGLKFMVYLQKENIIDESGMPKERFSAEFPKEGPSILRIQQVVRGDSAAYFCASSPMEGGNTEAFFGQGTRLTVV.

Worth noting for this clone: A much bigger clone sits one base away, suggesting this may be a read error. The rearrangement joins TRBV7-2 to TRBJ1-1, with D possibly being TRBD1 (5 bases). The CDR3 has 13 residues. Between the trimmed V and J ends, which lost 1 base and 3 bases, there was a span of 6 bases. Looked up from germline, CDR1 is SGHTA and CDR2 is FQGNSA. CDR3 protein: CASSLVQDTEAFF. CDR3 nucleotide sequence: TGTGCCAGCAGCTTAGTACAGGACACTGAAGCTTTCTTT. Combining the CDR3 with reference TRBV7-2 and TRBJ1-1 gives the whole variable domain GAGVSQSPSNKVTEKGKDVELRCDPISGHTALYWYRQSLGQGLEFLIYFQGNSAPDKSGLPSDRFSAERTGGSVSTLTIQRTQQEDSAVYLCASSLVQDTEAFFGQGTRLTVV.

The chain employs TRBV5-1 and TRBJ2-5, with D perhaps given as TRBD1 or TRBD2 (5 bases each). Germline V CDR1 and CDR2: SGHRS, YFSETQ. CDR3 length equals 15 residues. Trimming shortened V by 4 bases and J by 1 base, and 14 bases separated the two germline ends. Here the CDR3 reads CASSTSPGPQETQYF. The CDR3 nucleotides read TGCGCCAGCAGCACGAGCCCGGGACCCCAAGAGACCCAGTACTTC.

The sample holds a few counts of this clone. The chain is built from TRBV14 and TRBJ2-7, with D unresolved. The V gene lost 5 bases and the J gene lost 0 bases, with 17 bases spanning the gap. The CDR3 loop spans 16 amino acids. CDR1 and CDR2 from the germline V gene are SGHDN and FVKESK. This CDR3 is CASSSPGLKSSYEQYF. CDR3 sequence (DNA): TGTGCCAGCAGCTCGCCGGGCCTCAAGTCCTCCTACGAGCAGTACTTC. The complete variable domain, with remaining parts taken from reference TRBV14 and TRBJ2-7, reads EAGVTQFPSHSVIEKGQTVTLRCDPISGHDNLYWYRRVMGKEIKFLLHFVKESKQDESGMPNNRFLAERTGGTYSTLKVQPAELEDSGVYFCASSSPGLKSSYEQYFGPGTRLTVT.

This clone was found once. CDR3 in DNA: TGCAGCGTTGAAGGCCTTTACAGCCACACTGAAGCTTTCTTT. Encoded protein: CSVEGLYSHTEAFF. This chain uses TRBV29-1 with TRBJ1-1; D is ambiguous. The CDR3 extends over 14 amino acids. V was cut by 1 base and J by 3 bases, with 12 bases left in between. Germline V gene lookup returns CDR1 SQVTM and CDR2 ANQGSEA. The full variable domain, with the rest looked up from reference TRBV29-1 and TRBJ1-1, is SAVISQKPSRDICQRGTSLTIQCQVDSQVTMMFWYRQQPGQSLTLIATANQGSEATYESGFVIDKFPISRPNLTFSTLTVSNMSPEDSSIYLCSVEGLYSHTEAFFGQGTRLTVV.

The chain is built from TRBV7-2 and TRBJ1-1, with D tentatively TRBD1 (5 bases). Germline V gives CDR1 SGHTA, CDR2 FQGNSA. The CDR3 runs to 14 residues. Trimming stripped 2 bases from V and 3 bases from J, with 10 bases between. The CDR3 DNA sequence: TGTGCCAGCAGCTTACTGGGCAGGGACACTGAAGCTTTCTTT. This sequence encodes CASSLLGRDTEAFF.

The V call is TRBV7-6, the J call TRBJ2-3, with 13 bases fitting TRBD2. This CDR3 is 14 amino acids long. The junction had 4 bases not matched to a gene; V was cut back by 10 bases and J by 3 bases. CDR1 is SGHVS, CDR2 FNYEAQ, per germline. The CDR3 reads CAIGTSGMTDTQYF. The CDR3 DNA reads as TGTGCCATCGGGACTAGCGGGATGACAGATACGCAGTATTTT.

The gene calls are TRBV9 and TRBJ2-3; TRBD1 aligns across 8 bases. V gave up 4 bases and J gave up 11 bases; unmatched junction bases: 6. CDR1 is SGDLS and CDR2 is YYNGEE in the germline V gene. The CDR3 extends over 12 amino acids. The CDR3 bases are TGTGCCAGCAGCCCGACAGGGGTGAAGCAGTATTTT. It yields the protein CASSPTGVKQYF.

This chain uses TRBV5-6 with TRBJ2-7; the D gene is possibly TRBD1 (5 bases). Trimming shortened V by 4 bases and J by 5 bases, and 19 bases separated the two germline ends. Looked up from germline, CDR1 is SGHDT and CDR2 is YYEEEE. This CDR3 is built from 15 residues. CDR3 DNA sequence: TGTGCCAGCAGCGGACGGACATGGAATGCACACGAGCAGTACTTC. Its translation: CASSGRTWNAHEQYF.

This chain links TRBV18 with TRBJ2-1, with 12 positions matching TRBD2. Losses at the gene ends were 4 bases for V and 9 bases for J; bases not matched to a gene: 10. This CDR3 contains 16 residues. Germline V gene data show CDR1 as KGHSH and CDR2 as LQKENI. The chain's CDR3 is CASSRWWTSGNGEQFF. CDR3 DNA sequence: TGTGCCAGCTCACGATGGTGGACTAGCGGGAATGGTGAGCAGTTCTTC.

V is TRBV11-2 and J is TRBJ2-1; D call uncertain. Trimming pared 1 base from V and 0 bases from J, leaving 16 bases between. Per germline, CDR1 SGHAT and CDR2 FQNNGV. The CDR3 spans 18 residues. The CDR3 region is CASSLGGSRVASYNEQFF. The CDR3 DNA reads as TGTGCCAGCAGCTTAGGAGGTTCTAGGGTCGCCTCCTACAATGAGCAGTTCTTC.

The gene calls are TRBV28 and TRBJ2-4; 9 bases align to TRBD1. CDR3 length: 18 residues. Germline loops: CDR1 MDHEN, CDR2 SYDVKM. V was pared by 5 bases and J by 0 bases, with 11 bases of the junction left unmatched. CDR3 coding DNA: TGTGCCAGCAGTCCACAACCGGGACAGGGACTAGCCAAAAACATTCAGTACTTC. This encodes CASSPQPGQGLAKNIQYF.

V and J are TRBV18 and TRBJ2-7; maybe TRBD1 (5 bases). This CDR3 is 14 amino acids long. Trimming shortened V by 4 bases and J by 7 bases, and 17 bases separated the two germline ends. CDR1 is KGHSH and CDR2 is LQKENI in the germline V gene. CDR3 sequence reads: CASSRRARSWEQYF. CDR3 DNA sequence: TGTGCCAGCTCACGCAGGGCAAGGTCATGGGAGCAGTACTTC. Full variable domain (remainder filled in from reference TRBV18 and TRBJ2-7): NAGVMQNPRHLVRRRGQEARLRCSPMKGHSHVYWYRQLPEEGLKFMVYLQKENIIDESGMPKERFSAEFPKEGPSILRIQQVVRGDSAAYFCASSRRARSWEQYFGPGTRLTVT.